The clone carrying this T cell receptor (beta chain) was picked up one time. Its antigen is undetermined. V gave up 6 bases and J gave up 2 bases, with 21 bases separating them. CDR1 is SQVTM and CDR2 is ANQGSEA in the germline V gene. The CDR3 is 16 residues long. These data are taken from a study of chemoradiotherapy in HPV16-positive cancers. General observations from the study: Better recurrence-free survival went with HPV-responsive T-cell expansion in HPV16-positive patients. During treatment, candidate HPV-specific clones and E7-related motifs expanded in tumor.

Clones were read by immunoSEQ multiplex PCR, and TCRdb kept only the in-frame ones, dropping some. The sample lists 5,000 or so clones, approximately 72% seen once, with around 19% in the top ten. The chain links TRBV29-1 to TRBJ2-3; possibly TRBD2 for D (6 bases). The sample was acquired from a patient who underwent chemoradiotherapy. The origin of this receptor is a human donor with HPV-associated anogenital cancer. The CDR3 DNA reads TGCAGCGTCTTGTTGGTGGGGACTGGATCCACAGATACGCAGTATTTT. As protein: CSVLLVGTGSTDTQYF.